A selection of T cell receptor beta chains follows, all from one sample in a study of T cell repertoires in cytomegalovirus infection. TCRdb analysed the reads with MiXCR anew, one entry per CDR3 protein. The table has some 220,000 distinct CDR3 sequences, 9% to 15% seen once. The specimen was PBMCs. The receptors derive from a human donor in good health (CMV status not recorded). Some clones in this sample may be carry-over from other donors' samples. CDR3s include the opening cysteine and the closing phenylalanine or tryptophan. A D gene is named only where the DNA matches it firmly. Expanded clones are given a class, and other clones once, few, many or no size at all.

V	D	size	J	CDR3	DNA
TRBV29-1	.	few	TRBJ1-2	CSALGPGYTF	TGCAGCGCCCTCGGGCCTGGCTACACCTTC
TRBV2	TRBD1	.	TRBJ2-5	CASSIRDRVNWETQYF	TGTGCCAGCAGTATCCGGGACAGGGTAAATTGGGAGACCCAGTACTTC
TRBV7-9	.	medium-sized	TRBJ2-5	CASSLLQTEEETQYF	TGTGCCAGCAGCTTACTCCAGACAGAGGAAGAGACCCAGTACTTC
TRBV27	.	many	TRBJ2-5	CASSLAGFATQYF	TGTGCCAGCAGTTTAGCAGGGTTTGCAACCCAGTACTTC
TRBV7-9	.	.	TRBJ1-2	CASSTKGGNYGYTF	TGTGCCAGCAGCACCAAGGGAGGTAACTATGGCTACACCTTC
TRBV28	TRBD1	.	TRBJ1-1	CASMTGDIAEAFF	TGTGCCAGCATGACAGGGGATATCGCTGAAGCTTTCTTT
TRBV12-3/TRBV12-4	TRBD2	.	TRBJ2-7	CASSRTSGRAFYEQYF	TGTGCCAGCAGTCGGACTAGCGGGAGGGCCTTCTACGAGCAGTACTTC
TRBV7-4	TRBD1	.	TRBJ1-4	CASSLEAQGGAELIF	TGTGCCAGCAGCTTAGAGGCCCAGGGGGGAGCAGAACTGATTTTT
TRBV5-1	TRBD2	.	TRBJ2-3	CASSSGLAGGPSTDTQYF	TGCGCCAGCAGCTCAGGACTAGCGGGAGGGCCCAGCACAGATACGCAGTATTTT
TRBV5-1	.	.	TRBJ1-2	CASSWTGLNYGYTF	TGCGCCAGCAGCTGGACGGGACTGAACTATGGCTACACCTTC
TRBV7-9	.	many	TRBJ2-7	CASSPRLGNSYEQYF	TGTGCCAGCAGCCCCAGATTGGGAAACTCCTACGAGCAGTACTTC
TRBV2	TRBD1	few	TRBJ2-5	CASNRGQETQYF	TGTGCCAGCAACAGGGGGCAGGAGACCCAGTACTTC
TRBV5-5	.	many	TRBJ2-3	CASSLDGGPWGDTQYF	TGTGCCAGCAGCTTGGATGGCGGCCCCTGGGGCGATACGCAGTATTTT
TRBV19	.	few	TRBJ1-1	CASSVRRTEAFF	TGTGCCAGTAGTGTTAGGAGGACTGAAGCTTTCTTT
TRBV4-3	.	many	TRBJ1-2	CASSQDLGGYNYGYTF	TGCGCCAGCAGCCAAGATCTTGGTGGTTATAACTATGGCTACACCTTC
TRBV19	.	.	TRBJ1-2	CASSIGREQGYTF	TGTGCCAGTAGTATAGGCAGGGAGCAGGGCTACACCTTC
TRBV28	.	many	TRBJ2-6	CASSLYSSGANVLTF	TGTGCCAGCAGTTTATACAGCTCTGGGGCCAACGTCCTGACTTTC
TRBV5-1	.	few	TRBJ1-4	CASSPAGQTNEKLFF	TGCGCCAGCAGCCCGGCGGGACAAACTAATGAAAAACTGTTTTTT
TRBV7-9	.	many	TRBJ1-3	CASSFGNSGNTIYF	TGTGCCAGCAGCTTTGGCAACTCTGGAAACACCATATATTTT
TRBV7-2	.	many	TRBJ1-2	CASSSLGGGTYGYTF	TGTGCCAGCAGCTCCTTGGGAGGCGGGACCTATGGCTACACCTTC
TRBV10-3	.	many	TRBJ2-1	CAISEGISRDNEQFF	TGTGCCATCAGTGAAGGAATAAGTAGGGACAATGAGCAGTTCTTC
TRBV11-1	TRBD1	many	TRBJ1-1	CASSGHAGTGFLNTEAFF	TGTGCCAGCAGCGGCCACGCAGGGACAGGGTTCCTGAACACTGAAGCTTTCTTT
TRBV12-3/TRBV12-4	.	many	TRBJ2-3	CASSLRVDTQYF	TGTGCCAGCAGTTTACGGGTAGATACGCAGTATTTT
TRBV5-1	.	.	TRBJ2-7	CASSLIPTGVDYEQYF	TGCGCCAGCAGCTTGATTCCGACCGGGGTAGACTACGAGCAGTACTTC
TRBV7-2	.	many	TRBJ1-2	CASSFDPMDYGYTF	TGTGCCAGCAGCTTTGACCCCATGGACTATGGCTACACCTTC
TRBV7-2	.	many	TRBJ2-3	CASSFGPKEGDTQYF	TGTGCCAGCAGCTTCGGGCCGAAGGAAGGAGATACGCAGTATTTT
TRBV19	TRBD1	few	TRBJ2-2	CASAFQGAAGELFF	TGTGCCAGTGCGTTTCAGGGGGCGGCCGGGGAGCTGTTTTTT
TRBV10-3	.	few	TRBJ2-1	CAISASLSSYNEQFF	TGTGCCATCAGTGCATCTCTGAGCTCCTACAATGAGCAGTTCTTC
TRBV29-1	TRBD2	few	TRBJ2-3	CSVDTGGDTQYF	TGCAGCGTTGATACCGGGGGGGATACGCAGTATTTT
TRBV7-2	TRBD1	many	TRBJ2-1	CASSLGSTGGLVNEQFF	TGTGCCAGCAGCTTAGGGTCTACAGGGGGATTGGTCAATGAGCAGTTCTTC
TRBV5-6	TRBD1	few	TRBJ2-1	CASSLKRTGGYNEQFF	TGTGCCAGCAGCTTAAAGAGGACAGGGGGTTACAATGAGCAGTTCTTC
TRBV5-1	TRBD2	few	TRBJ2-3	CASSQGLAGATDTQYF	TGCGCCAGCAGCCAAGGACTAGCGGGGGCCACAGATACGCAGTATTTT
TRBV7-2	.	many	TRBJ2-1	CASSLNRVGGEQFF	TGTGCCAGCAGCTTAAACAGGGTAGGCGGTGAGCAGTTCTTC
TRBV15	TRBD1	many	TRBJ2-4	CATSRGQGINIQYF	TGTGCCACCAGCAGGGGACAGGGTATAAACATTCAGTACTTC
TRBV4-3	TRBD1	few	TRBJ1-2	CASSQVVWDRGSYGYTF	TGCGCCAGCAGCCAAGTAGTCTGGGACAGGGGTTCCTATGGCTACACCTTC
TRBV6-1	.	.	TRBJ2-6	CASIPGTGPRSEANVLTF	TGTGCCAGCATTCCTGGAACAGGGCCTAGATCTGAGGCCAACGTCCTGACTTTC
TRBV7-2	TRBD2	many	TRBJ2-1	CASSYGLAGYNEQFF	TGTGCCAGCAGCTATGGACTAGCCGGCTACAATGAGCAGTTCTTC
TRBV11-2	TRBD2	.	TRBJ2-7	CASTDPGEGRFYEQYF	TGTGCCAGCACCGACCCCGGGGAGGGAAGATTCTACGAGCAGTACTTC
TRBV2	.	few	TRBJ1-5	CASRASNQPQHF	TGTGCCAGCAGAGCCAGCAATCAGCCCCAGCATTTT
TRBV18	TRBD2	few	TRBJ2-7	CASSRSGAEDEQYF	TGTGCCAGCTCACGGAGCGGGGCCGAGGACGAGCAGTACTTC
TRBV9	.	few	TRBJ1-2	CASSVVDGFGYTF	TGTGCCAGCAGCGTAGTGGATGGGTTTGGCTACACCTTC
TRBV6-6	TRBD2	.	TRBJ2-2	CASSASGANTGELFF	TGTGCCAGCAGTGCCAGCGGGGCGAACACCGGGGAGCTGTTTTTT
TRBV2	.	many	TRBJ2-2	CARTGTSNTGELFF	TGTGCCAGGACCGGGACGTCGAACACCGGGGAGCTGTTTTTT
TRBV2	.	.	TRBJ2-1	CALLRYNEQFF	TGTGCCCTTCTAAGATACAATGAGCAGTTCTTC
TRBV19	.	few	TRBJ2-5	CASSPTASVETQYF	TGTGCCAGTAGTCCTACGGCCTCGGTGGAGACCCAGTACTTC
TRBV6-2/TRBV6-3	.	many	TRBJ1-1	CATTIQVPNTEAFF	TGTGCCACCACGATACAGGTGCCGAACACTGAAGCTTTCTTT
TRBV7-7	.	many	TRBJ2-2	CASSSGTDTGELFF	TGTGCCAGCAGCTCCGGGACCGACACCGGGGAGCTGTTTTTT
TRBV20-1	TRBD2	.	TRBJ2-7	CSARSGAWSEQYF	TGCAGTGCTAGAAGCGGGGCATGGTCGGAGCAGTACTTC
TRBV5-1	TRBD1	many	TRBJ2-5	CASSLDRGIEETQYF	TGCGCCAGCAGCTTGGACAGGGGAATCGAGGAGACCCAGTACTTC
TRBV7-2	.	many	TRBJ2-7	CASSPQEGNFYEQYF	TGTGCCAGCAGCCCCCAAGAGGGAAATTTCTACGAGCAGTACTTC
TRBV28	.	many	TRBJ1-2	CASSYLDAVPYGYTF	TGTGCCAGCAGTTACCTAGATGCCGTCCCCTATGGCTACACCTTC
TRBV7-2	TRBD2	.	TRBJ2-5	CASSFAGVQETRYF	TGTGCCAGCAGCTTTGCGGGGGTGCAGGAGACCCGGTACTTC